The 19 T cell receptor beta chains below all came from one sample that was sequenced in a study of T cells in localized non-small cell lung cancer. Method: immunoSEQ multiplex PCR; TCRdb's copy keeps in-frame clones and lacks some. Of roughly 25,000 clones in the sample, approximately 86% are singletons; the top ten hold roughly 13%. Material: peripheral blood, obtained before any cancer treatment. These receptors were collected from a female donor over 55 with stage II squamous cell lung carcinoma.

In its sample, this clone was seen a few times. V is TRBV28 and J is TRBJ1-5; perhaps TRBD1 as D (5 bases). The ends were cut back, 5 bases at V and 2 bases at J, with 16 bases in the middle. CDR1 and CDR2 (germline): MDHEN, SYDVKM. This CDR3 contains 16 residues. The CDR3, as DNA: TGTGCCAGCAGTACCATGGGGGGGGATGGCAATCAGCCCCAGCATTTT. Translating gives CASSTMGGDGNQPQHF. Supplemented by reference TRBV28 and TRBJ1-5, the full variable domain reads DVKVTQSSRYLVKRTGEKVFLECVQDMDHENMFWYRQDPGLGLRLIYFSYDVKMKEKGDIPEGYSVSREKKERFSLILESASTNQTSMYLCASSTMGGDGNQPQHFGDGTRLSIL.

This clone was recorded once. This rearrangement joins TRBV6-6 to TRBJ2-5; D remains unclear. This CDR3 contains 13 residues. Germline CDR1 MNHNY, CDR2 SVGAGI (reference sequence). Trimming left V 2 bases short and J 1 base short, with 5 bases between. This CDR3 reads CASSYRAQETQYF. The CDR3 DNA follows: TGTGCCAGCAGTTACAGGGCCCAAGAGACCCAGTACTTC.

This clone has a handful of counts. The chain has TRBV11-1 and TRBJ1-2; possible D gene TRBD1, 5 bases. Germline CDR1 reads SGHAT; CDR2 reads FQDESV (reference sequence). V lost 3 bases and J lost 8, with 22 bases in between. The CDR3 covers 16 residues. CDR3 sequence: CASSFAGIGPGQGYTF. CDR3 DNA: TGTGCCAGCAGCTTTGCAGGGATAGGCCCCGGGCAAGGCTACACCTTC.

This chain uses TRBV21-1 with TRBJ2-1. TRBV21-1 is a recognized pseudogene. The CDR3 runs to 15 residues. The CDR3 nucleotides are TGTGCCAGCAGCAATTCAGGGACCCCTCTCAATGAGCAGTTCTTC. Translating gives CASSNSGTPLNEQFF.

CDR3 amino acids: CASSPSPGRGNTIYF. CDR3 nucleotide sequence: TGTGCCAGCAGCCCCTCCCCTGGCAGGGGAAACACCATATATTTT. V is TRBV5-4 and J is TRBJ1-3; D unresolved. Germline V lookup: CDR1 SGHNT, CDR2 YYREEE (reference sequence). Trimming cost V 4 bases and J 4 bases, with 15 bases left between them. The CDR3 runs 15 residues.

This chain links TRBV28 with TRBJ1-2; TRBD1 aligns across 8 bases. The ends lost 2 bases at V and 7 bases at J; junction bases unmatched: 6. Germline V gene sequence: CDR1 MDHEN, CDR2 SYDVKM. The CDR3 length is 14 residues. The CDR3 spells CASSLGQGLFGYTF. The CDR3 DNA reads TGTGCCAGCAGTTTAGGACAGGGCTTGTTTGGCTACACCTTC.

This clone was counted only a few times. CDR3 protein: CASSLPQGVNTEAFF. The CDR3, as DNA: TGTGCCAGCAGCCTACCACAGGGGGTAAACACTGAAGCTTTCTTT. The chain links TRBV7-7 to TRBJ1-1; 8 bases are a match to TRBD1. The CDR3 is made up of 15 amino acids. The V gene's germline CDR1 is SSHAT and CDR2 FNYEAQ (reference sequence). Losses at the gene ends were 5 bases for V and 2 bases for J; bases not matched to a gene: 7.

The chain combines TRBV6-6 with TRBJ2-6; D possibly corresponds to TRBD1 (5 bases). The CDR3 is 14 amino acids. V was trimmed by 5 bases and J by 2 bases, leaving 7 bases between them. The germline V gene encodes CDR1 MNHNY and CDR2 SVGAGI (reference sequence). DNA for the CDR3: TGTGCCAGCAGTACAGGCCCTGGGGCCAACGTCCTGACTTTC. Translating it yields CASSTGPGANVLTF.

The rearrangement uses TRBV10-1 and TRBJ2-7; no clear D. CDR1 WNHNN and CDR2 SYGVQD come from the germline V gene (reference sequence). Trimming pared 5 bases from V and 6 bases from J, leaving 14 bases between. The CDR3 covers 13 residues. The CDR3 region has the DNA TGCGCCAGCAGTTCGAGCGCCCCGGCCGAGCAGTACTTC. Its protein product is CASSSSAPAEQYF.

V and J are TRBV7-6 and TRBJ1-1, with 8 bases identical to TRBD1. CDR3 size: 13 residues. The germline V gene has CDR1 SGHVS and CDR2 FNYEAQ. J gave up 5 bases and V 7 bases, and 6 bases lay outside the gene matches. CDR3 sequence reads: CASKGQGFTEAFF. The CDR3 nucleotides are TGTGCCAGCAAAGGACAGGGCTTTACTGAAGCTTTCTTT.

The CDR3 sequence is CASSPEGRPYEQYF. CDR3 bases: TGTGCCAGCTCACCAGAGGGCAGACCTTACGAGCAGTACTTC. The rearrangement links TRBV18 to TRBJ2-7; possibly TRBD2 for D (5 bases). Germline lookup yields CDR1 KGHSH and CDR2 LQKENI. CDR3 length: 14 amino acids. The germline V and J ends were trimmed by 2 bases and 4 bases, with 12 bases remaining between them.

V usage is TRBV5-1 and J usage is TRBJ1-2; no clear D gene. The CDR3 loop spans 13 amino acids. Trimming shortened V by 0 bases and J by 6 bases, and 9 bases separated the two germline ends. CDR1 and CDR2 from the germline V gene are SGHRS and YFSETQ. CDR3 coding DNA: TGCGCCAGCAGCTTGGGGGGAAACGATGGCTACACCTTC. Translating gives CASSLGGNDGYTF.

The chain links TRBV28 to TRBJ2-1; D is possibly TRBD1 (6 bases). The CDR3 extends over 16 amino acids. With 6 bases removed from V and 0 bases from J, the gap between germline ends came to 15 bases. Germline lookup yields CDR1 MDHEN and CDR2 SYDVKM. DNA for the CDR3: TGTGCCAGCAGCGCTCCGGGACAAAGCTCCTACAATGAGCAGTTCTTC. Protein product: CASSAPGQSSYNEQFF.

The V call is TRBV7-7, the J call TRBJ2-1; the match to TRBD2 covers 7 bases. V dropped 3 bases and J dropped 5; count of bases not matched to a gene: 4. The germline V gene has CDR1 SSHAT and CDR2 FNYEAQ (reference sequence). CDR3 length: 14 amino acids. This chain's CDR3 is CASSLSGANNEQFF. DNA for the CDR3: TGTGCCAGCAGCTTGAGCGGGGCCAACAATGAGCAGTTCTTC.

V is TRBV28 and J is TRBJ1-1; D uncertain. CDR3 length: 13 residues. Trimming left V 7 bases short and J 5 bases short, with 14 bases between. The germline CDR1 and CDR2 sequences are MDHEN and SYDVKM. CDR3 DNA: TGTGCCAGCAAGATACTCTCTCGGACTGAAGCTTTCTTT. This sequence encodes CASKILSRTEAFF.

The rearrangement links TRBV4-1 to TRBJ1-4, with D possibly TRBD1 on 5 matching bases. Trimming took 0 bases from V and 12 from J, leaving 17 bases between them. CDR3 length equals 15 residues. Germline values: CDR1 MGHRA, CDR2 YSYEKL. The CDR3 is CASSQDAGPYWELFF. In nucleotides, the CDR3 is TGCGCCAGCAGCCAAGACGCAGGGCCATACTGGGAACTGTTTTTT.

This rearrangement joins TRBV30 to TRBJ2-7, with a possible D match to TRBD1 (6 bases). Germline assignment: CDR1 GTSNPN and CDR2 SVGIG (reference sequence). The CDR3 has 13 amino acids. Trimming took off 2 bases at V and 3 bases at J, with 11 bases between the two ends. The CDR3 here is CAWSQEGVYEQYF. In nucleotides, the CDR3 is TGTGCCTGGAGTCAAGAGGGGGTCTACGAGCAGTACTTC. The entire variable domain, with the rest obtained from reference TRBV30 and TRBJ2-7, is as follows: SQTIHQWPATLVQPVGSPLSLECTVEGTSNPNLYWYRQAAGRGLQLLFYSVGIGQISSEVPQNLSASRPQDRQFILSSKKLLLSDSGFYLCAWSQEGVYEQYFGPGTRLTVT.

This clone turned up a few times. The V call is TRBV7-2, the J call TRBJ2-1; the D is unclear. CDR1 and CDR2 from the germline V gene are SGHTA and FQGNSA. Trimming left V 1 base short and J 7 bases short, with 14 bases between. CDR3 length: 15 residues. CDR3 protein: CASSLVNSERNEQFF. CDR3 nucleotides: TGTGCCAGCAGCTTAGTGAACAGTGAGAGGAATGAGCAGTTCTTC.

V gene TRBV7-2 combines with J gene TRBJ1-2; D not resolved. The V end lost 2 bases, the J end lost 5 bases, and 15 bases lay between the germline ends. CDR1 and CDR2 from the germline V gene are SGHTA and FQGNSA. The CDR3 has 15 residues. The CDR3 loop reads CASSLQYGEDYGYTF. In DNA form, the CDR3 reads TGTGCCAGCAGCTTACAGTACGGGGAGGATTATGGCTACACCTTC.